A single sample is the source of the 18 T cell receptor beta chains below, sequenced in a study of identical twins. Via MiXCR, TCRdb re-called the 5' RACE reads, giving one row per CDR3 protein. Here the sample spans some 590,000 distinct CDR3 sequences, nearly 10% being singletons. These data were also filed under a second study, of yellow fever vaccine responses in identical twins.

Sequencing was carried out using PBMCs. These receptors all stem from a woman between 18 and 29 years old in good health.

The chain uses TRBV7-2 and TRBJ2-1; tentative D call: TRBD1 (6 bases). V dropped 1 base and J dropped 2 bases, with 12 bases sitting between them. This CDR3 has 16 amino acids. Germline loops: CDR1 SGHTA, CDR2 FQGNSA. The CDR3 spells CASSLGITGPYNEQFF. The CDR3 nucleotides read TGTGCCAGCAGCTTAGGAATAACAGGGCCCTACAATGAGCAGTTCTTC. Full variable domain (missing parts from reference TRBV7-2 and TRBJ2-1): GAGVSQSPSNKVTEKGKDVELRCDPISGHTALYWYRQSLGQGLEFLIYFQGNSAPDKSGLPSDRFSAERTGGSVSTLTIQRTQQEDSAVYLCASSLGITGPYNEQFFGPGTRLTVL.

This chain uses TRBV10-3 with TRBJ2-5, with D perhaps being TRBD1 or TRBD2 (5 bases each). The CDR3 length is 15 residues. V was cut by 3 bases and J by 2 bases, with 13 bases left in between. Germline CDR1 and CDR2: ENHRY and SYGVKD. As DNA, the CDR3 is TGTGCCATCAGTGAAGGGGACGGTAGGCAAGAGACCCAGTACTTC. It encodes CAISEGDGRQETQYF.

This clonotype was seen repeatedly, ten times or more. CDR3 amino acids: CASRDRNYEQYF. The CDR3, as DNA: TGTGCCAGCAGGGACAGGAACTACGAGCAGTACTTC. The chain has TRBV12-3 or TRBV12-4 and TRBJ2-7, with TRBD1 identical over 7 bases. The CDR3 sequence is 12 residues long. Losses at the gene ends were 6 bases for V and 3 bases for J; bases not matched to a gene: 2.

Points on this clonotype: Mismatch with germline at one junction end may stem from a read error. The J gene is TRBJ2-3, the V gene TRBV20-1; no firm D call. CDR1 and CDR2 from the germline V gene are DFQATT and SNEGSKA (reference sequence). This CDR3 contains 16 residues. Written as DNA, the CDR3 is TGCAGTGTTAGAACAATTACAGAGGCTAGCACAGATACGCAGTATTTT. Translating gives CSVRTITEASTDTQYF.

This clonotype occurred a few times. The gene calls are TRBV20-1 and TRBJ2-1; D is perhaps TRBD2 (5 bases). Germline V gene data show CDR1 as DFQATT and CDR2 as SNEGSKA (reference sequence). The length of the CDR3 is 14 residues. Trimming removed 1 base from V and 6 bases from J, with 13 bases in between. The CDR3 reads CSARVGLKGNEQFF. CDR3 DNA sequence: TGCAGTGCTAGAGTCGGACTGAAGGGCAATGAGCAGTTCTTC.

This clonotype was detected a few times. J is TRBJ2-6 and V is TRBV7-9; D not certain. This CDR3 has 16 amino acids. Germline V gene lookup returns CDR1 SEHNR and CDR2 FQNEAQ (reference sequence). V was trimmed by 5 bases and J by 0 bases, leaving 11 bases between them. The CDR3 coding sequence is TGTGCCAGCAGCCCCCGGGCTCCCTCTGGGGCCAACGTCCTGACTTTC. Translation gives CASSPRAPSGANVLTF.

This chain joins TRBV14 and TRBJ2-7; TRBD2 aligns across 7 bases. This CDR3 is 15 amino acids long. The trim removed 4 bases at V and 3 bases at J, leaving 9 bases unmatched. Germline V gene data show CDR1 as SGHDN and CDR2 as FVKESK. The CDR3 is CASSPPGLGGYEQYF. The CDR3 DNA sequence: TGTGCCAGCAGCCCACCCGGACTAGGAGGCTACGAGCAGTACTTC.

The table lists this clonotype with many counts. This chain connects TRBV20-1 to TRBJ2-7, with D possibly being TRBD1 (6 bases). Trimming left V 1 base short and J 11 bases short, with 15 bases between. The germline gives CDR1 DFQATT, CDR2 SNEGSKA (reference sequence). The CDR3 has 12 amino acids. CDR3 sequence: CSARGGQTREYF. Written as DNA, the CDR3 is TGCAGTGCTAGAGGTGGACAGACCAGGGAGTACTTC.

This clonotype was seen repeatedly, ten times or more. This sequence joins TRBV29-1 and TRBJ2-3; possible D gene TRBD1, 5 bases. Trimming stripped 5 bases from V and 3 bases from J, with 6 bases between. Germline lookup yields CDR1 SQVTM and CDR2 ANQGSEA. CDR3 size: 11 residues. In nucleotides, the CDR3 is TGCAGCGTTCAGGGAACAGATACGCAGTATTTT. The encoded protein is CSVQGTDTQYF.

This clonotype was seen a few times. V and J are TRBV24-1 and TRBJ2-1, with 8 bases fitting TRBD2. CDR1 and CDR2 (germline): KGHDR, SFDVKD. The CDR3 loop spans 14 amino acids. V was pared by 9 bases and J by 5 bases, with 8 bases of the junction left unmatched. The CDR3 DNA reads TGTGCCACCGCCGGGGGGGCGTTGAACAATGAGCAGTTCTTC. It yields the protein CATAGGALNNEQFF.

The chain is built from TRBV2 and TRBJ2-1; the D gene could be TRBD1 or TRBD2 (5 bases each). This CDR3 comprises 17 residues. Germline assignment: CDR1 SNHLY and CDR2 FYNNEI. Trimming cost V 3 bases and J 1 base, with 16 bases left between them. The CDR3 DNA follows: TGTGCCAGCAGTGATTCAGGGACGCAGCCTTCCTACAATGAGCAGTTCTTC. It yields the protein CASSDSGTQPSYNEQFF.

V usage is TRBV5-1 and J usage is TRBJ1-2; TRBD1 matches 8 bases. Germline V gene sequence: CDR1 SGHRS, CDR2 YFSETQ. Germline trimming cut 3 bases from V and 4 bases from J; bases unmatched to any gene: 17. CDR3 size: 18 residues. CDR3 nucleotides: TGCGCCAGCAGCTCACCTATTGCGGGACAGGAGCCCTCCTATGGCTACACCTTC. Its translation is CASSSPIAGQEPSYGYTF.

This clonotype was observed a few times. The V and J genes are TRBV2 and TRBJ2-1, with 12 bases aligning to TRBD2. With V trimmed by 4 bases and J by 0 bases, 10 bases remained unmatched. The length of the CDR3 is 19 residues. Per germline, CDR1 SNHLY and CDR2 FYNNEI. CDR3 nucleotide sequence: TGTGCCAGCAGTGTGGGTGGGACTAGCGGGTCGAGCTCCTACAATGAGCAGTTCTTC. It is translated as CASSVGGTSGSSSYNEQFF.

This clonotype occurred a few times. V gene TRBV4-2 combines with J gene TRBJ2-5, with 12 bases matching TRBD2. CDR3 length equals 15 residues. CDR1 and CDR2 from the germline V gene are LGHNA and YNFKEQ. The ends lost 3 bases at V and 5 bases at J; junction bases unmatched: 4. Here the CDR3 reads CASSQPSGRGETQYF. The DNA for the CDR3 is TGTGCCAGCAGCCAGCCTAGCGGGAGGGGGGAGACCCAGTACTTC.

This clonotype appeared a few times. V and J are TRBV20-1 and TRBJ2-5; TRBD2 aligns across 10 bases. Germline trimming cut 7 bases from V and 4 bases from J; bases unmatched to any gene: 6. This CDR3 region has 13 residues. CDR1 and CDR2 from the germline V gene are DFQATT and SNEGSKA (reference sequence). The DNA for the CDR3 is TGCAGTGAAGCGGGAGGGCCGGGAGAGACCCAGTACTTC. This codes for CSEAGGPGETQYF.

This clonotype appeared many times. The genes are TRBV7-2 and TRBJ2-3; the match to TRBD2 covers 11 bases. The CDR3 loop spans 16 amino acids. CDR1 is SGHTA, CDR2 FQGNSA, per germline. Unmatched junction bases numbered 3, after V lost 1 base and J lost 3 bases. DNA for the CDR3: TGTGCCAGCAGCTTAGGGGCTAGCGGGAGGACAGATACGCAGTATTTT. This translates into CASSLGASGRTDTQYF.

In this sample, this clonotype turned up many times. The rearrangement joins TRBV12-3 or TRBV12-4 to TRBJ2-5; 9 bases map to TRBD1. Losses at the gene ends were 8 bases for V and 4 bases for J; bases not matched to a gene: 2. The CDR3 is 12 residues long. This chain's CDR3 is CASRDRAETQYF. CDR3 in DNA: TGTGCCAGCCGGGACAGGGCAGAGACCCAGTACTTC.

This clonotype turned up a few times. This chain connects TRBV6-1 to TRBJ2-7, with TRBD2 matching 10 bases. V gave up 5 bases and J gave up 4 bases; unmatched junction bases: 8. This CDR3 comprises 15 residues. Germline lookup yields CDR1 MNHNS and CDR2 SASEGT. The CDR3 coding sequence is TGTGCCAGCAGTCCAAAGCGGGAGGGCTCTTACGAGCAGTACTTC. It encodes CASSPKREGSYEQYF.